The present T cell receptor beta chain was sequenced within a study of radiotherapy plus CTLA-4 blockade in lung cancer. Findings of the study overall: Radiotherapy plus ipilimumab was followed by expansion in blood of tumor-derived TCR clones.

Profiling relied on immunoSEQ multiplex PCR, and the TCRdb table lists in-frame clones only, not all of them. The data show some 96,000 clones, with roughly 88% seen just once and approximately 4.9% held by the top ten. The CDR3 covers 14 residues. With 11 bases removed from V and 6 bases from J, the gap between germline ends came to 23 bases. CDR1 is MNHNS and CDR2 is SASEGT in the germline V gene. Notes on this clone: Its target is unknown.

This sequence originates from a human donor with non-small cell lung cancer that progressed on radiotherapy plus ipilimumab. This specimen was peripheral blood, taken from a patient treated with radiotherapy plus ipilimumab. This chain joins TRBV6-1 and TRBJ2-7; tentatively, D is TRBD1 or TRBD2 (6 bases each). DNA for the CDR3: TGTGCCCTCCAGTTGTCCGGGGGCAAAGGCGAGCAGTACTTC. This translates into CALQLSGGKGEQYF.